Listed below are T cell receptor beta chains from one sample, sequenced in a study of cytotoxic CD8 clonotypes in ibrutinib-treated CLL. The data were produced by immunoSEQ multiplex PCR, yet TCRdb's version contains in-frame clones alone and is incomplete. Seen here are about 310,000 clones, just under 80% observed once, and the top ten hold more than 6%. The sequencing used PBMCs, collected before ibrutinib treatment. The receptors come from a human donor with chronic lymphocytic leukemia. CDR3s include the opening cysteine and the closing phenylalanine or tryptophan. A D gene is named only where the DNA matches it firmly. Clone sizes are given selectively: once, few, many, or a class where the clone is expanded.

CASSYSGRGSTGYTF TGTGCCAGCAGTTACTCGGGCAGGGGATCAACTGGCTACACCTTC TRBJ1-2 . TRBV6-5 .
CASSVFSGTYNEQFF TGTGCCAGCAGCGTATTTAGCGGGACATACAATGAGCAGTTCTTC TRBJ2-1 TRBD2 TRBV9 few
CASSIRPSEGSSYNEQFF TGCGCCAGCAGCATCCGACCATCGGAGGGGAGCTCCTACAATGAGCAGTTCTTC TRBJ2-1 . TRBV5-1 .
CASSQSQTSGSTYNEQFF TGCGCCAGCAGCCAAAGTCAGACTAGCGGGAGCACCTACAATGAGCAGTTCTTC TRBJ2-1 TRBD2 TRBV5-1 .
CASSQDWEAFF TGTGCCAGCAGCCAAGATTGGGAGGCTTTCTTT TRBJ1-1 . TRBV4-2 .
CAWSVGDYRYNEQFF TGTGCCTGGAGTGTAGGGGACTACCGATACAATGAGCAGTTCTTC TRBJ2-1 TRBD2 TRBV30 .
CAIRQGYEQYF TGTGCCATAAGACAGGGTTACGAGCAGTACTTC TRBJ2-7 TRBD1 TRBV10-3 .
CASSYSRGGDQPQHF TGTGCCAGCAGTTACTCGAGGGGCGGGGATCAGCCCCAGCATTTT TRBJ1-5 . TRBV6-5 .
CASSPSGREKLFF TGCGCCAGCAGTCCTTCGGGACGTGAAAAACTGTTTTTT TRBJ1-4 . TRBV10-1 .
CASSQGESNQPQHF TGTGCCAGCAGTCAGGGGGAGAGCAATCAGCCCCAGCATTTT TRBJ1-5 TRBD1 TRBV7-8 .
CASSYSLALYNEQFF TGTGCCAGCAGTTACTCCTTAGCGCTCTACAATGAGCAGTTCTTC TRBJ2-1 . TRBV6-5 few
CASSLVRGLRDNEQFF TGTGCCAGCAGCTTAGTTCGGGGTCTGAGGGACAATGAGCAGTTCTTC TRBJ2-1 . TRBV7-6 .
CASSPWTGNTEAFF TGTGCCAGCTCACCCTGGACAGGGAACACTGAAGCTTTCTTT TRBJ1-1 TRBD1 TRBV18 few
CARSSFSYEQYF TGTGCCAGAAGCTCGTTCTCCTACGAGCAGTACTTC TRBJ2-7 . TRBV5-3 .
CASSTSGRYSYEQYF TGTGCCAGCAGTACAAGCGGGAGATACTCCTACGAGCAGTACTTC TRBJ2-7 TRBD2 TRBV27 .
CASSAGRSSYEQYF TGTGCCAGCAGTGCGGGACGGAGCTCCTACGAGCAGTACTTC TRBJ2-7 . TRBV27 .
CASSPRQGETQYF TGTGCCAGCTCACCGAGACAGGGGGAGACCCAGTACTTC TRBJ2-5 TRBD1 TRBV18 few
CASSTRLRSYNEQFF TGTGCCAGCAGCACCCGACTGCGCTCCTACAATGAGCAGTTCTTC TRBJ2-1 . TRBV7-6 .
CASIPIGSYGYTF TGTGCCAGCATCCCTATTGGGAGCTATGGCTACACCTTC TRBJ1-2 . TRBV5-4 few
CAWQVYRGTDTQYF TGTGCCTGGCAAGTCTATCGCGGCACAGATACGCAGTATTTT TRBJ2-3 . TRBV30 .
CASSDSPAEPQHF TGTGCCAGCAGTGACTCACCAGCCGAGCCCCAGCATTTT TRBJ1-5 . TRBV6-4 .
CASSLVAGIQETQYF TGTGCCAGCAGCTTAGTAGCGGGAATCCAAGAGACCCAGTACTTC TRBJ2-5 TRBD2 TRBV11-3 .